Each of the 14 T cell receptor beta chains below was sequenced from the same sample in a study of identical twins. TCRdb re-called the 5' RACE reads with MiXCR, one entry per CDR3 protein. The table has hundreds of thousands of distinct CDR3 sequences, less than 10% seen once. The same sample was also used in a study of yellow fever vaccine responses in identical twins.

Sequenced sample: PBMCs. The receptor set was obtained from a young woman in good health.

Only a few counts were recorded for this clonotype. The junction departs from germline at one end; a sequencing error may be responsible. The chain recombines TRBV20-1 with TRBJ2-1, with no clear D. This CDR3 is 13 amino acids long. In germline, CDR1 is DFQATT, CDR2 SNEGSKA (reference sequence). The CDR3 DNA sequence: TGCAGTGCGAGAGTGCTGGGTTACAATGAGCAGTTCTTC. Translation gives CSARVLGYNEQFF.

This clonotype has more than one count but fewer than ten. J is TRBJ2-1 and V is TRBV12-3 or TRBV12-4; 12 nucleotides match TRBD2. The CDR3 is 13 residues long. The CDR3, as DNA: TGTGCGGGGGGACTAGCGGGTTACAATGAGCAGTTCTTC. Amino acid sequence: CAGGLAGYNEQFF.

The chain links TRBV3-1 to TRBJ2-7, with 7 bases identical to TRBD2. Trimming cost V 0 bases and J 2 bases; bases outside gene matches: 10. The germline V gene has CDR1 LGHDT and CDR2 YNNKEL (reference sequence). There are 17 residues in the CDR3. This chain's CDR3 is CASSQDSLAVTPYEQYF. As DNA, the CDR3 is TGTGCCAGCAGCCAAGATTCTCTAGCGGTGACCCCCTACGAGCAGTACTTC.

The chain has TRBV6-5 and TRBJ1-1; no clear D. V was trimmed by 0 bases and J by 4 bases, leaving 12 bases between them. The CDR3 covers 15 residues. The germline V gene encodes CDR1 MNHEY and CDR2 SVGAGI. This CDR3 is CASSYSGMTATEAFF. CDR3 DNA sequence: TGTGCCAGCAGTTACTCGGGGATGACGGCCACTGAAGCTTTCTTT.

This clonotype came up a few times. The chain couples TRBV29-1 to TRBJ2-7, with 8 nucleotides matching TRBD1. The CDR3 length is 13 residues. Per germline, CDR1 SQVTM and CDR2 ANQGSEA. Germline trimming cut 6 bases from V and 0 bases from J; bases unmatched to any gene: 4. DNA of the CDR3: TGCAGCGTGGGGACAGGAGACTCCTACGAGCAGTACTTC. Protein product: CSVGTGDSYEQYF.

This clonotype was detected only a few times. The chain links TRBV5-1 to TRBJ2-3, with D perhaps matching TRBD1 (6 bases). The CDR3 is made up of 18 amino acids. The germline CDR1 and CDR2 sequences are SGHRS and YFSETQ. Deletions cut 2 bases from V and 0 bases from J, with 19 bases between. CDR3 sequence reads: CASSLQVGGQLSTDTQYF. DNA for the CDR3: TGCGCCAGCAGCTTACAGGTCGGCGGACAGCTGAGCACAGATACGCAGTATTTT.

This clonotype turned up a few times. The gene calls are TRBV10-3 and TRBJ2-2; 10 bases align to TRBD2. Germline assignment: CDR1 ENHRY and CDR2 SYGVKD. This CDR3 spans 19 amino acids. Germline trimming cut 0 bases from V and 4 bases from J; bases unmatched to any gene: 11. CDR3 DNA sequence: TGTGCCATCAGTGAGTCTAAGAGCGGGAGGGCCCGAGGCACCGGGGAGCTGTTTTTT. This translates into CAISESKSGRARGTGELFF.

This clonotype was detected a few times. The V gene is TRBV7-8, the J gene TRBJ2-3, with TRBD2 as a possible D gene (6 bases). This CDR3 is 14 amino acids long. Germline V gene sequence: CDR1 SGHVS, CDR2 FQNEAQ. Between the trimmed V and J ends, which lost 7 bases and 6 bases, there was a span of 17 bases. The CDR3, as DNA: TGTGCCAGCACCGCGGGACGGTGGGGGGATACGCAGTATTTT. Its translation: CASTAGRWGDTQYF.

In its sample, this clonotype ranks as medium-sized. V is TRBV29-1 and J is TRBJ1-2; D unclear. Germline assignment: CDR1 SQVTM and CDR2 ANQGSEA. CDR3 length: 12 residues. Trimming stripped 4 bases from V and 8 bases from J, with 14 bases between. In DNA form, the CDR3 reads TGCAGCGTTGGAAGGTCCGGGGAGGGCTACACCTTC. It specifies CSVGRSGEGYTF.

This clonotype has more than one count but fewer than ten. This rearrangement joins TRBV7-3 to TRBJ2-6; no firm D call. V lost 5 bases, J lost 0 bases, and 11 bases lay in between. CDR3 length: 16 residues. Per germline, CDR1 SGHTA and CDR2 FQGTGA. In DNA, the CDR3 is TGTGCCAGCAGCCACAGACTGAGCTCTGGGGCCAACGTCCTGACTTTC. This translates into CASSHRLSSGANVLTF. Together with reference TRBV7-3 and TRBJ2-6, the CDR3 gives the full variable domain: GAGVSQTPSNKVTEKGKYVELRCDPISGHTALYWYRQSLGQGPEFLIYFQGTGAADDSGLPNDRFFAVRPEGSVSTLKIQRTERGDSAVYLCASSHRLSSGANVLTFGAGSRLTVL.

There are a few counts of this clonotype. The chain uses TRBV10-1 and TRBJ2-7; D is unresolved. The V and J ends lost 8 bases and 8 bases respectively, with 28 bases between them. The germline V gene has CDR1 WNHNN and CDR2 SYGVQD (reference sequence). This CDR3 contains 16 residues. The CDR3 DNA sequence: TGCGCCAGCTCCACGGGCGGTACCGTGATCGCGCATCAGCAGTACTTC. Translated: CASSTGGTVIAHQQYF.

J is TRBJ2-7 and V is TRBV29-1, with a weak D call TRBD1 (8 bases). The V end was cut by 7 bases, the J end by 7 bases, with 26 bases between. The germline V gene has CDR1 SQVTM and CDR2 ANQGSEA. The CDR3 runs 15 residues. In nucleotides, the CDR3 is TGCAGCGCCCGACAGGGGCGCGGGGGAATTGGGGAGCAGTACTTC. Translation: CSARQGRGGIGEQYF.

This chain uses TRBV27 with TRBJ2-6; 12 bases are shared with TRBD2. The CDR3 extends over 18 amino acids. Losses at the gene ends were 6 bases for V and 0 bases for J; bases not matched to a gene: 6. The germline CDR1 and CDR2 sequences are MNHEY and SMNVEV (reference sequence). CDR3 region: CASSRTSGTNSGANVLTF. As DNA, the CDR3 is TGTGCCAGCAGCCGGACTAGCGGGACTAACTCTGGGGCCAACGTCCTGACTTTC. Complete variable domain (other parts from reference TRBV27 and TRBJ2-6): EAQVTQNPRYLITVTGKKLTVTCSQNMNHEYMSWYRQDPGLGLRQIYYSMNVEVTDKGDVPEGYKVSRKEKRNFPLILESPSPNQTSLYFCASSRTSGTNSGANVLTFGAGSRLTVL.

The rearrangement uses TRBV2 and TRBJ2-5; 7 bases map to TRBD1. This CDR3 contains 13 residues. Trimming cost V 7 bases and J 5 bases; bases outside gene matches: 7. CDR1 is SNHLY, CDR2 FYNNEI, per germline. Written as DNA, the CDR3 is TGTGCCAGCACCTCGACCAGGGGGGAGACCCAGTACTTC. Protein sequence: CASTSTRGETQYF. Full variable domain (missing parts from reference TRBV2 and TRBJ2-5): EPEVTQTPSHQVTQMGQEVILRCVPISNHLYFYWYRQILGQKVEFLVSFYNNEISEKSEIFDDQFSVERPDGSNFTLKIRSTKLEDSAMYFCASTSTRGETQYFGPGTRLLVL.